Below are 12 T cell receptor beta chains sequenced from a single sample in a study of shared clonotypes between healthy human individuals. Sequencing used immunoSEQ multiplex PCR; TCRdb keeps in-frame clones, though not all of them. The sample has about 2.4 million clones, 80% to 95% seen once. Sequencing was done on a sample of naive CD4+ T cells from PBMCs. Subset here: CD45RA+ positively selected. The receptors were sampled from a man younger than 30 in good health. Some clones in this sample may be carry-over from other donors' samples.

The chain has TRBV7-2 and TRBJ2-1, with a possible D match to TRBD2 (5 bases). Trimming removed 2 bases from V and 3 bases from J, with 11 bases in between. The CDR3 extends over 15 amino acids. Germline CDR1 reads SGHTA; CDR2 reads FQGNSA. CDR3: CASSLTLRGYNEQFF. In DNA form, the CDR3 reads TGTGCCAGCAGCTTAACCCTCCGGGGCTACAATGAGCAGTTCTTC.

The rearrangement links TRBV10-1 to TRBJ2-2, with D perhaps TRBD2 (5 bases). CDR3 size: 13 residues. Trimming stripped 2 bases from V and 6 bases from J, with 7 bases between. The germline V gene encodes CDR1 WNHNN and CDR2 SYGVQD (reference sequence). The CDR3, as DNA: TGCGCCAGCAGTGAGACGGGGTCCGGGGAGCTGTTTTTT. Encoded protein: CASSETGSGELFF.

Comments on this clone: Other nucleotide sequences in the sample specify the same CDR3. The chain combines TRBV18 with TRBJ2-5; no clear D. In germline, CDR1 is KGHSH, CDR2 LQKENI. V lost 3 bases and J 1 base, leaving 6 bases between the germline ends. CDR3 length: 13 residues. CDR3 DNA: TGTGCCAGCTCACCGGGCCTCCAAGAGACCCAGTACTTC. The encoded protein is CASSPGLQETQYF. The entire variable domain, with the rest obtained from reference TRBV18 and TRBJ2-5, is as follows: NAGVMQNPRHLVRRRGQEARLRCSPMKGHSHVYWYRQLPEEGLKFMVYLQKENIIDESGMPKERFSAEFPKEGPSILRIQQVVRGDSAAYFCASSPGLQETQYFGPGTRLLVL.

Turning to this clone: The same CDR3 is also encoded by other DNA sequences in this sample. This CDR3 reads CASSLTGGEETQYF. The CDR3 nucleotides read TGTGCCAGCAGTCTAACAGGGGGCGAGGAGACCCAGTACTTC. The chain has TRBV7-3 and TRBJ2-5; 9 bases align to TRBD1. The V gene's germline CDR1 is SGHTA and CDR2 FQGTGA. The J segment lost 5 bases and the V segment lost 6 bases, leaving 7 bases of the junction unmatched. This CDR3 is 14 amino acids long. The full variable domain, its missing parts supplied by reference TRBV7-3 and TRBJ2-5, is GAGVSQTPSNKVTEKGKYVELRCDPISGHTALYWYRQSLGQGPEFLIYFQGTGAADDSGLPNDRFFAVRPEGSVSTLKIQRTERGDSAVYLCASSLTGGEETQYFGPGTRLLVL.

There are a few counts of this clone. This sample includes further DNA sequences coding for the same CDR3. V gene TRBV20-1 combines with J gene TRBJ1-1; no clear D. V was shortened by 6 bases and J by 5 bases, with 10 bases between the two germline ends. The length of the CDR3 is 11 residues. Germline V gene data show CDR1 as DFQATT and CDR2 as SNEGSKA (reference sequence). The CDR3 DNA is TGCAGTGCCCGGGGTGGTACTGAAGCTTTCTTT. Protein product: CSARGGTEAFF.

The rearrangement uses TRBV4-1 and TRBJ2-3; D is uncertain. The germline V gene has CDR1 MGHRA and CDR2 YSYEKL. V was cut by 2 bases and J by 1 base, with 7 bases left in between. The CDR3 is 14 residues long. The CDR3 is CASSQRAGTDTQYF. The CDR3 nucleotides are TGCGCCAGCAGCCAAAGGGCTGGCACAGATACGCAGTATTTT.

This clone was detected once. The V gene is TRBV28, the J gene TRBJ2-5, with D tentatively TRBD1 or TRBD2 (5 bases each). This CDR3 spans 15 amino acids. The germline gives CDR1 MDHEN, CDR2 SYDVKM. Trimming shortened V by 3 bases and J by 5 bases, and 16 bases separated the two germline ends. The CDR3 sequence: CASSFFRSGLETQYF. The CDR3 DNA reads TGTGCCAGCAGTTTTTTTCGGTCGGGGCTTGAGACCCAGTACTTC.

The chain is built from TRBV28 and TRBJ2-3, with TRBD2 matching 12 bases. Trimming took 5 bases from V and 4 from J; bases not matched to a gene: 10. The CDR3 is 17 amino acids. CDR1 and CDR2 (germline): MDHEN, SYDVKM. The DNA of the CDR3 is TGTGCCAGCAGTCTTTATCCGACTAGCGGGAGTTCAGATACGCAGTATTTT. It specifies CASSLYPTSGSSDTQYF.

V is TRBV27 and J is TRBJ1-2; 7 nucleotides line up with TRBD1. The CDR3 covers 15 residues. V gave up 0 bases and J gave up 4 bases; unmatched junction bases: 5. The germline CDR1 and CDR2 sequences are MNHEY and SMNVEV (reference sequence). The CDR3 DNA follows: TGTGCCAGCAGTTTATCAGGGGGCGCGAGCTATGGCTACACCTTC. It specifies CASSLSGGASYGYTF.

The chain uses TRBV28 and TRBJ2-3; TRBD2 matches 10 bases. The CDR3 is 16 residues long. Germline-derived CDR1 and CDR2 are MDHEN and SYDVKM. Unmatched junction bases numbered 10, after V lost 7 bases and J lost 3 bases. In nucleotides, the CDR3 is TGTGCCAGCACCATGAGAGCGGGAGGGGGTACAGATACGCAGTATTTT. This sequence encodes CASTMRAGGGTDTQYF.

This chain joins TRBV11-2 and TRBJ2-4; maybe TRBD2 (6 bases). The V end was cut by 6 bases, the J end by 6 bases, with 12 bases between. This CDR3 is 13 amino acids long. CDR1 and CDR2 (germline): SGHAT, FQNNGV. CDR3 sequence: CASRNTGGNIQYF. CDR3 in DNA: TGTGCCAGCAGAAACACCGGGGGAAACATTCAGTACTTC.

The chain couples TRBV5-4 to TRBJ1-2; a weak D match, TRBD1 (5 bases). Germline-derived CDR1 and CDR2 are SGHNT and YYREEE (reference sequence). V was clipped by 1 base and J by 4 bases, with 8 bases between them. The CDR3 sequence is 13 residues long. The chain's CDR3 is CASSLWDGYGYTF. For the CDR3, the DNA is TGTGCCAGCAGCTTGTGGGACGGCTATGGCTACACCTTC.